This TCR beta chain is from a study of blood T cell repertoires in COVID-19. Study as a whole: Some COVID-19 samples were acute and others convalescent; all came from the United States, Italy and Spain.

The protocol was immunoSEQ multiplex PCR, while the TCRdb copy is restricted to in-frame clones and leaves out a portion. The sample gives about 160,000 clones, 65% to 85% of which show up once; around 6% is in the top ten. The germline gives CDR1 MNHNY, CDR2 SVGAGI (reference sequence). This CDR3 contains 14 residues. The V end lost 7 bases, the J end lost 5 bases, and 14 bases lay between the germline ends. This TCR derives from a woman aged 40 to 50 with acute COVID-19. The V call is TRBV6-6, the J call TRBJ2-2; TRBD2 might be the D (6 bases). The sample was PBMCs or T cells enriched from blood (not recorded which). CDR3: CASNKWRGTGELFF. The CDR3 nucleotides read TGTGCCAGCAACAAATGGAGGGGAACCGGGGAGCTGTTTTTT.